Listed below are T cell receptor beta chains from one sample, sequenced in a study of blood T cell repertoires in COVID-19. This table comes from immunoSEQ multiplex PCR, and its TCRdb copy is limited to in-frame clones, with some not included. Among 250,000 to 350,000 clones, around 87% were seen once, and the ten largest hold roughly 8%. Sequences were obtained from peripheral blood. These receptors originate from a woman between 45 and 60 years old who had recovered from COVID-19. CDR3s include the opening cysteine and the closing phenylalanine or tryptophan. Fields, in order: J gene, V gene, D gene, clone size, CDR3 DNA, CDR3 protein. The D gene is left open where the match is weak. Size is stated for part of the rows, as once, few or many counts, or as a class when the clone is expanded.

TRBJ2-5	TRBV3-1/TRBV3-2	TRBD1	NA	TGTGCCAGCAGACCCGACGACAGGGGAGGAGAGCAGTACTTC	CASRPDDRGGEQYF
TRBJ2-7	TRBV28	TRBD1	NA	TGTGCCAGCAGTTTAATGGGACAGGGTCGCGAGCAGTACTTC	CASSLMGQGREQYF
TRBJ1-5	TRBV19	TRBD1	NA	TGTGCCAGTAGTTTGACAGGGGACCAGCCCCAGCATTTT	CASSLTGDQPQHF
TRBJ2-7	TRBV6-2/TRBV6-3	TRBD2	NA	TGTGCCAGCAGTTTTAGCGGGGGGAACTACGAGCAGTACTTC	CASSFSGGNYEQYF
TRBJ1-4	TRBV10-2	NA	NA	TGCGCCAGCAGTGAGTTACGGTTCGGACTGTTTTTT	CASSELRFGLFF
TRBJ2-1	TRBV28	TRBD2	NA	TGTGCCAGCAGTTTCTGGCGGGGGGCGATCCTCAGCTCCTACAATGAGCAGTTCTTC	CASSFWRGAILSSYNEQFF
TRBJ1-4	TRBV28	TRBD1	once	TGTGCCAGCAGAACGCCGGGACAGAAAAAACTGTTTTTT	CASRTPGQKKLFF
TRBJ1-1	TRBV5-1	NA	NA	TGCGCCAGCAAACCCCGACAGACGAACACTGAAGCTTTCTTT	CASKPRQTNTEAFF
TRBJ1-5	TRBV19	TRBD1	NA	TGTGCCAGTAGTATCCAGGACAGGGGATTCGGTCAGCCCCAGCATTTT	CASSIQDRGFGQPQHF
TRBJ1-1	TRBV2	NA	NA	TGTGCCAGCAGTACCCGGAGGGAATTCAGCACTGAAGCTTTCTTT	CASSTRREFSTEAFF
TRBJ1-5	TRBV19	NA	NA	TGTGCCAGTAGTTCGACAGTCTATAGCAATCAGCCCCAGCATTTT	CASSSTVYSNQPQHF
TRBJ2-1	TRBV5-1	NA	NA	TGCGCCAGCTCAGTCCCCGGAGGGATGTACAATGAGCAGTTCTTC	CASSVPGGMYNEQFF
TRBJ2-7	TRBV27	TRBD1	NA	TGTGCCAGCAGTATCGGACAGGGGGCAGTCTACGAGCAGTACTTC	CASSIGQGAVYEQYF
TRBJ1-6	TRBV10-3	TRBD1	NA	TGTGCCATCAGCGGGACAGGGTCAGAGTCACCCCTCCACTTT	CAISGTGSESPLHF
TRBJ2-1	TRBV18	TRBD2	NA	TGTGCCAGCTCAGACATTGGGACTAGCGCTTACAATGAGCAGTTCTTC	CASSDIGTSAYNEQFF
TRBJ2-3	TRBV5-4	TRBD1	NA	TGTGCCAGCAGCTCGAGGACAGGGTTTTCAGATACGCAGTATTTT	CASSSRTGFSDTQYF
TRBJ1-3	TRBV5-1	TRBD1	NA	TGCGCCAGCACCGGACAGGGAACCGGTGGAAACACCATATATTTT	CASTGQGTGGNTIYF
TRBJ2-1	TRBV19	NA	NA	TGTGCCAGTAGTATTGAGAATGAGCAGTTCTTC	CASSIENEQFF
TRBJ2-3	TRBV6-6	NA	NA	TGTGCCAGCAGCAATCAAATAGCGGTGGCAGATACGCAGTATTTT	CASSNQIAVADTQYF
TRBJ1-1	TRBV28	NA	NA	TGTGCCAGCATGGGGGGGCTTTGGAACACTGAAGCTTTCTTT	CASMGGLWNTEAFF
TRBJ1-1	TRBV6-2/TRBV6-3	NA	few	TGTGCCAGCAGCCCCCTGAGGGGGTGGGGGAACACTGAAGCTTTCTTT	CASSPLRGWGNTEAFF
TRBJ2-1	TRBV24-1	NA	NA	TGTGCCACCAGTGATTTTGCAGCGGGTGATCGGGCGGAGCAGTTCTTC	CATSDFAAGDRAEQFF
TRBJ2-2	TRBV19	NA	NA	TGTGCCAGTAGATCCCCGGCGGCTGAAGTCACCGGGGAGCTGTTTTTT	CASRSPAAEVTGELFF
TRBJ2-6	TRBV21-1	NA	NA	TGTGCCAGCAGCAAAGTCAGGGGTACCCTCTCTGGGGCCAACGTCCTGACTTTC	CASSKVRGTLSGANVLTF
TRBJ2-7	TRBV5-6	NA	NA	TGTGCCAGCAGCCCAGGAGCAGGGGCAAAGCAGTACTTC	CASSPGAGAKQYF
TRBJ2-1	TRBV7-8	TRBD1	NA	TGTGCCACAAAACGGGACAGATACAATGAGCAGTTCTTC	CATKRDRYNEQFF
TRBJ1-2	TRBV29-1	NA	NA	TGCAGCGTTGGGGGACTGTTTAACTATGGCTACACCTTC	CSVGGLFNYGYTF
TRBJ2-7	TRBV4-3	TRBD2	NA	TGCGCCAGCAGCCAACCGGGACTAGCTGGCGAGCAGTACTTC	CASSQPGLAGEQYF
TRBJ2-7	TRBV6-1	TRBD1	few	TGTGCCAGCAGTGAAGCTCACAGGGGAAGGTACGAGCAGTACTTC	CASSEAHRGRYEQYF
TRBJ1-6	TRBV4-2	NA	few	TGTGCCAGCAGCCAAGACGTCACAGGTCCTAATTCACCCCTCCACTTT	CASSQDVTGPNSPLHF
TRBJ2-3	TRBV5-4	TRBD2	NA	TGTGCCAGCAGCTCCGGTCTAGCGGGGATCACAGATACGCAGTATTTT	CASSSGLAGITDTQYF
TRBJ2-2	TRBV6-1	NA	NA	TGTGCCAGCAGTGAATCTCGACAGGCCCCGAACACCGGGGAGCTGTTTTTT	CASSESRQAPNTGELFF
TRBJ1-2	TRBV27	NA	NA	TGTGCCAGCAGTTTATCGTCCGTTCTGGGAGTCTACACCTTC	CASSLSSVLGVYTF
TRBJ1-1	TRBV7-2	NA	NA	TGTGCCAGCAGCTTAGCTAGTGGCACTGAAGCTTTCTTT	CASSLASGTEAFF
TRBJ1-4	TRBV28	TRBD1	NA	TGTGCCAGCAGTTTATCCCAGGGGGATAATGAAAAACTGTTTTTT	CASSLSQGDNEKLFF
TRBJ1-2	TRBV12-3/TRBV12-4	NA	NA	TGTGCCAGCAGTGTGGGACTGGACGGCTACACCTTC	CASSVGLDGYTF
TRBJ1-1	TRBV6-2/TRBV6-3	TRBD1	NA	TGTGCCAGCAGTACCACAGGGACAGGTGTGAACACTGAAGCTTTCTTT	CASSTTGTGVNTEAFF
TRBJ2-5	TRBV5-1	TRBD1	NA	TGCGCCAGCAGCGCAGACAGGGGGCTGGGGACCCAGTACTTC	CASSADRGLGTQYF
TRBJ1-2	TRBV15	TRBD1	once	TGTGCCACCGGGACAGGGGGCGCCAAGATTAAGGATGGCTACACCTTC	CATGTGGAKIKDGYTF
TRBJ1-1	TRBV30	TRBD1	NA	TGTGCCTGGGACAGGGACACTGAAGCTTTCTTT	CAWDRDTEAFF